This T cell receptor beta chain is from a study of T cell responses to AZD1222 COVID-19 vaccine. The CDR3 is made up of 14 amino acids. Germline values: CDR1 ENHRY, CDR2 SYGVKD. V gave up 2 bases and J gave up 1 base, with 8 bases separating them. The assay was immunoSEQ multiplex PCR, and TCRdb's table has in-frame clones only and misses some. The sample includes 140,000 to 150,000 clones, about nine tenths seen only once; the top ten take less than 2%. The sequences come from peripheral blood, collected 28 days after the second AZD1222 dose. The TCR comes from an adult who received the AZD1222 COVID-19 vaccine. The V gene is TRBV10-3, the J gene TRBJ1-2; D remains ambiguous. CDR3 protein: CAISEDTVNYGYTF. DNA of the CDR3: TGTGCCATCAGTGAGGATACAGTTAACTATGGCTACACCTTC.